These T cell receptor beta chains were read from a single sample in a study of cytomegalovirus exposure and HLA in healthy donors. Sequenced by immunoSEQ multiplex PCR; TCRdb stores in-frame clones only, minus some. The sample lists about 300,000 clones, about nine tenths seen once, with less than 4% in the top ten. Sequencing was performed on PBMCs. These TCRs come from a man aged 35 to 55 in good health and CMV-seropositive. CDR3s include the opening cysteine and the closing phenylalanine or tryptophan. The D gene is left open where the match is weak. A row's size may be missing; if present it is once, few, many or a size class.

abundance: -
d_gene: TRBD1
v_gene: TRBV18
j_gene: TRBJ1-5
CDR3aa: CASSRGQGVFQPQHF
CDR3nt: TGTGCCAGCTCACGCGGACAGGGGGTTTTTCAGCCCCAGCATTTT

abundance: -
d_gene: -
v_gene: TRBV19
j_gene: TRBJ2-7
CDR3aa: CASSSTESFYEQYF
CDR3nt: TGTGCCAGTAGTTCGACAGAATCCTTTTACGAGCAGTACTTC

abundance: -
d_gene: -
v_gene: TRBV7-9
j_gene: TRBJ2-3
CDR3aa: CASSFTTGSTDTQYF
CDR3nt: TGTGCCAGCAGCTTTACGACGGGGAGCACAGATACGCAGTATTTT

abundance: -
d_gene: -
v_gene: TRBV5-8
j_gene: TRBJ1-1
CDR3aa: CASSETGLMNTEAFF
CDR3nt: TGTGCCAGCAGTGAGACAGGACTCATGAACACTGAAGCTTTCTTT

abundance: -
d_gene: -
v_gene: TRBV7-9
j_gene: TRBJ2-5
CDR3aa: CSSSLTQGRGETQYF
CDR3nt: TGTTCCAGCAGCTTAACCCAGGGGAGGGGAGAGACCCAGTACTTC

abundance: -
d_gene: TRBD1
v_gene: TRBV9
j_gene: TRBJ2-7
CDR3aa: CASREGTGAYEQYF
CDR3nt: TGTGCCAGCAGAGAGGGGACAGGGGCCTACGAGCAGTACTTC

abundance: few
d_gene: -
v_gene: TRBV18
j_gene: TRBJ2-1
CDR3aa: CASSPHHKGAYNEQFF
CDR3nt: TGTGCCAGCTCCCCCCACCACAAAGGGGCCTACAATGAGCAGTTCTTC

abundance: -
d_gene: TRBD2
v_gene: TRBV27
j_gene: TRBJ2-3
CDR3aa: CASSSGTTGLAYTDTQYF
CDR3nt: TGTGCCAGCAGTTCTGGAACCACGGGACTAGCCTACACAGATACGCAGTATTTT

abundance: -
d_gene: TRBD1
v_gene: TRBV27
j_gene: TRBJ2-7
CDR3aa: CASSWGQGGYEQYF
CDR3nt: TGTGCCAGCAGTTGGGGACAGGGAGGCTACGAGCAGTACTTC

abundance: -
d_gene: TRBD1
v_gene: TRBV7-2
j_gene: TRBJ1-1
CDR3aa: CASSPTGGTEAFF
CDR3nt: TGTGCCAGCAGCCCCACAGGGGGAACTGAAGCTTTCTTT

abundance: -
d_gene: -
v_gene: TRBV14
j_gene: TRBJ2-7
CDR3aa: CASSQAAYEQYF
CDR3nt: TGTGCCAGCAGCCAGGCAGCCTACGAGCAGTACTTC

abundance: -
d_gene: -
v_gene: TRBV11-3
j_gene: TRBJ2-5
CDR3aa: CASSLSATQETQYF
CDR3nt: TGTGCCAGCAGCCTAAGCGCGACCCAAGAGACCCAGTACTTC

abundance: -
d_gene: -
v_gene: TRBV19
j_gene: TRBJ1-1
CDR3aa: CASSRARGTEAFF
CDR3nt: TGTGCCAGTAGTAGGGCCAGGGGAACTGAAGCTTTCTTT

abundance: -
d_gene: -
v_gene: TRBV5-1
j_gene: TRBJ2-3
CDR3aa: CASSAGPMVTDTQYF
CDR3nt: TGCGCCAGCAGCGCGGGACCGATGGTCACAGATACGCAGTATTTT

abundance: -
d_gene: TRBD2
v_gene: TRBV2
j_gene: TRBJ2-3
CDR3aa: CASSELRAGGPSDTQYF
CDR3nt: TGTGCCAGCAGTGAATTGAGGGCGGGAGGGCCCTCAGATACGCAGTATTTT

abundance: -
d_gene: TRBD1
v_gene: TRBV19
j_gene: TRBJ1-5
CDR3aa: CASSPEGTASRDQPQHF
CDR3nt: TGTGCCAGTAGTCCAGAGGGGACAGCTAGCAGGGATCAGCCCCAGCATTTT

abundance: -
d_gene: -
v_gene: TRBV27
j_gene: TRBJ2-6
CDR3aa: CASSLIHISLSGANVLTF
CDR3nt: TGTGCCAGCAGTTTAATACACATATCCCTCTCTGGGGCCAACGTCCTGACTTTC

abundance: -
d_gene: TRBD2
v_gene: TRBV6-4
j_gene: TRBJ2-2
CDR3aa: CASSEGLAGFWGELFF
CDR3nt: TGTGCCAGCAGTGAGGGACTAGCGGGATTTTGGGGGGAGCTGTTTTTT

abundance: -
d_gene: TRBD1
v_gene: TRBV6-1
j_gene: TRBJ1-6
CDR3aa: CASSETGWDSPLHF
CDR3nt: TGTGCCAGCAGCGAGACAGGGTGGGATTCACCCCTCCACTTT

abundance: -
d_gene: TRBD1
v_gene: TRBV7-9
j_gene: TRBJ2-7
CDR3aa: CSSSPRDRGSYEQYF
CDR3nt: TGTTCCAGCAGCCCGCGGGACAGGGGATCCTACGAGCAGTACTTC

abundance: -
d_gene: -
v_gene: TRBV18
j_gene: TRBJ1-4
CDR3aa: CASSPTGATNEKLFF
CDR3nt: TGTGCCAGCTCACCAACAGGAGCAACTAATGAAAAACTGTTTTTT

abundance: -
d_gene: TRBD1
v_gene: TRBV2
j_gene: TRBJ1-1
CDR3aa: CASARGQGGTEAFF
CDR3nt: TGTGCCAGCGCCCGGGGACAGGGGGGGACTGAAGCTTTCTTT

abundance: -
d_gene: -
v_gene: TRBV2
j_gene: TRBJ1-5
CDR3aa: CASIRDTNQPQHF
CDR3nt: TGTGCCAGCATCCGGGACACCAATCAGCCCCAGCATTTT

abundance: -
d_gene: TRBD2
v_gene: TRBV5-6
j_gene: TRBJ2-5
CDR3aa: CASSSGLAGWETQYF
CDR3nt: TGTGCCAGCAGCTCCGGACTAGCGGGATGGGAGACCCAGTACTTC

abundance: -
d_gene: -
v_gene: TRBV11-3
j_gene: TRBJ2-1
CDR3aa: CASSLDLDNEQFF
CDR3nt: TGTGCCAGCAGCTTAGATCTCGACAATGAGCAGTTCTTC

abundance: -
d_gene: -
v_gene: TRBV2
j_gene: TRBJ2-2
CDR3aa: CASSEGPRRTGELFF
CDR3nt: TGTGCCAGCAGTGAAGGGCCCCGCCGTACCGGGGAGCTGTTTTTT

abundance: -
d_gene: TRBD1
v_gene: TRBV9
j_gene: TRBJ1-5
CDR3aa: CASGLTGAQGQPQHF
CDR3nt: TGTGCCAGCGGACTGACAGGGGCGCAGGGACAGCCCCAGCATTTT

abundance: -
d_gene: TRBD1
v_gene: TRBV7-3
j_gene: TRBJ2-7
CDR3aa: CASIQGQVNYEQYF
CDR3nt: TGTGCCAGCATTCAGGGACAGGTAAATTACGAGCAGTACTTC

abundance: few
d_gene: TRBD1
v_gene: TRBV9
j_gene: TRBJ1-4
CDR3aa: CASSPGDSGEKLFF
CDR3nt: TGTGCCAGCAGCCCCGGGGACAGCGGAGAAAAACTGTTTTTT

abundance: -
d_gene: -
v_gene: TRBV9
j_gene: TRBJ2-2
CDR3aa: CASSVGLAPGELFF
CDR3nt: TGTGCCAGCAGCGTGGGCCTAGCGCCCGGGGAGCTGTTTTTT

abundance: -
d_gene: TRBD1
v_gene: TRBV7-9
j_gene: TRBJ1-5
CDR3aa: CASSPGQAGWHQPQHF
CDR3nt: TGTGCCAGCAGCCCTGGACAGGCGGGATGGCATCAGCCCCAGCATTTT

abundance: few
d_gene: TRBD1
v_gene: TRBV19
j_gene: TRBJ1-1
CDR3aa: CASTPDRTAEAFF
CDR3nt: TGTGCCAGTACCCCGGACAGGACCGCTGAAGCTTTCTTT

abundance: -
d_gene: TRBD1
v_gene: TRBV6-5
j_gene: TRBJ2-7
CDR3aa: CASSYGQALHEQYF
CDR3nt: TGTGCCAGCAGTTACGGACAGGCCCTTCACGAGCAGTACTTC